Only a few counts were recorded for the clone carrying this T cell receptor (beta chain). No antigen is known for it. This specimen comes from a study of early T cells in non-severe SARS-CoV-2 infection. Overall study context: Whole-blood bulk RNA, unsorted, was sequenced, and chains were unpaired. Findings of the study overall: Anti-spike CD8 specificities were favored by VDJdb matching, whose results missed private and CD4 specificities.

Individual cDNA molecules were tagged with unique molecular identifiers, the study reported. TCRdb passed the 5' RACE reads through MiXCR, listing each CDR3 protein once. Here the sample spans about 30,000 distinct CDR3 sequences, approximately 5% being singletons. V dropped 10 bases and J dropped 4; count of bases not matched to a gene: 8. The CDR3 sequence is 13 residues long. Sequenced input: whole blood. This sequence originates from an adult who was a healthcare worker with PCR-confirmed SARS-CoV-2 infection or an uninfected control (not recorded which). The J gene is TRBJ2-7, the V gene TRBV12-3 or TRBV12-4; the match to TRBD2 covers 9 bases. CDR3 in amino acids: CATSGSGGYEQYF. The CDR3 bases are TGTGCCACCTCGGGTAGCGGGGGATACGAGCAGTACTTC.